The text below deals with one T cell receptor beta chain. This sample was taken from a study of blood T cell repertoires in COVID-19. Overall study context: COVID-19 samples collected from the United States, Italy and Spain covered acute and convalescent phases.

Study processing details: Using reference gene primer amplification, nucleated cell counts were estimated. Clones were read by immunoSEQ multiplex PCR, and TCRdb kept only the in-frame ones, dropping some. Clone size and V and J calls were adopted from that table, with D and trimming inferred from the DNA. This sample has 70,000 or so clones; approximately 84% occur once, and the top ten carry roughly 13%. Deletions cut 4 bases from V and 2 bases from J, with 12 bases between. This CDR3 has 15 amino acids. Germline V gene data show CDR1 as SGHRS and CDR2 as YFSETQ. The clonotype comes from a man between 50 and 59 years old with COVID-19, enrolled during active disease. V gene TRBV5-1 combines with J gene TRBJ2-2, with TRBD2 as a possible D gene (5 bases). The sample comprised peripheral blood. CDR3 sequence: CASSTTGLNTGELFF. CDR3 in DNA: TGCGCCAGCAGCACTACCGGACTTAACACCGGGGAGCTGTTTTTT.